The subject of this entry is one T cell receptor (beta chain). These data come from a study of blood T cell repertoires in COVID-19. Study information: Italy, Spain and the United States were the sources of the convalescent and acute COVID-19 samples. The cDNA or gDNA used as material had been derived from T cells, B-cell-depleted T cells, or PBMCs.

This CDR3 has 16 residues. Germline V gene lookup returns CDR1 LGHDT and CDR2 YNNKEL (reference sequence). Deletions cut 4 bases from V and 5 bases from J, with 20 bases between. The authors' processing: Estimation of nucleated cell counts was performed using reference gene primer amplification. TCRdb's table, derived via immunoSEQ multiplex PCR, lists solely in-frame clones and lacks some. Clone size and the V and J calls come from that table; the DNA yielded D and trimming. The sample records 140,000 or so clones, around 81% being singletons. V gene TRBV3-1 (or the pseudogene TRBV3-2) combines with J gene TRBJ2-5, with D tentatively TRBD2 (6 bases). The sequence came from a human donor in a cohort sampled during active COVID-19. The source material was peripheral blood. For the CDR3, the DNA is TGTGCCAGCAGCCTACCATCACCGTCACGGGGGGAGACCCAGTACTTC. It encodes CASSLPSPSRGETQYF.